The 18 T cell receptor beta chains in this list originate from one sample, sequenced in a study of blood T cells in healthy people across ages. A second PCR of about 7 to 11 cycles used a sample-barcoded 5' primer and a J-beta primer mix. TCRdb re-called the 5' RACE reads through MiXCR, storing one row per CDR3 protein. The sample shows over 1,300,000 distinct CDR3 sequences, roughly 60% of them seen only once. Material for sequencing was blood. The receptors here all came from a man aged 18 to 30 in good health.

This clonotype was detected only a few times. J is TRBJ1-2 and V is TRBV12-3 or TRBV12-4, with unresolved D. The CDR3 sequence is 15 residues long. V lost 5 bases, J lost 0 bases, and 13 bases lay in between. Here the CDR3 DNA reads TGTGCCAGCAGTCAGACCGGGGAAGCTAACTATGGCTACACCTTC. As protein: CASSQTGEANYGYTF.

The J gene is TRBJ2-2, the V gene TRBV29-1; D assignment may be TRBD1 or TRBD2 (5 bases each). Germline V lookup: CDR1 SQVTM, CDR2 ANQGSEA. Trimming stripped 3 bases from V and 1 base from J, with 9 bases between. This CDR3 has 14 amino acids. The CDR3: CSVEPGRNTGELFF. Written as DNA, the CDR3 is TGCAGCGTTGAGCCAGGGAGGAACACCGGGGAGCTGTTTTTT.

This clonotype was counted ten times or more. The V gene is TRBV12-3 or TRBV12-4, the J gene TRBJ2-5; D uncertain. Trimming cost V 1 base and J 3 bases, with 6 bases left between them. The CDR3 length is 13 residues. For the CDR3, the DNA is TGTGCCAGCAGTTTAGGAACAAAAGAGACCCAGTACTTC. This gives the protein CASSLGTKETQYF.

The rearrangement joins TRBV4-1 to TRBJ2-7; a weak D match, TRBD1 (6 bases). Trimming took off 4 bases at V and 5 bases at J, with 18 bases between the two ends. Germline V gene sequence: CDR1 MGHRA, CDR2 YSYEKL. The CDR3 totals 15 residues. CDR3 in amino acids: CASSRPGHPLDEQYF. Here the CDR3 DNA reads TGCGCCAGCAGCCGACCGGGACATCCGTTGGACGAGCAGTACTTC.

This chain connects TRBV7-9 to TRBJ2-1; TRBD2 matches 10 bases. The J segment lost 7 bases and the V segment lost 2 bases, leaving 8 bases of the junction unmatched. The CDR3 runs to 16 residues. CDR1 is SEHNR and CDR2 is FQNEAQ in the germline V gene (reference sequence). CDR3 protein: CASSLLAGAPRNEQFF. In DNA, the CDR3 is TGTGCCAGCAGCTTACTAGCGGGGGCCCCCCGAAATGAGCAGTTCTTC.

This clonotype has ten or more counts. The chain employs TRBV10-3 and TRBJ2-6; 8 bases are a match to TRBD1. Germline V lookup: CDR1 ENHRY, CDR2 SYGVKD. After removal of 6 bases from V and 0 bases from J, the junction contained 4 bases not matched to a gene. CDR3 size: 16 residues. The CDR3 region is CAISQGAPSGANVLTF. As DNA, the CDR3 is TGTGCCATCAGCCAGGGGGCCCCCTCTGGGGCCAACGTCCTGACTTTC.

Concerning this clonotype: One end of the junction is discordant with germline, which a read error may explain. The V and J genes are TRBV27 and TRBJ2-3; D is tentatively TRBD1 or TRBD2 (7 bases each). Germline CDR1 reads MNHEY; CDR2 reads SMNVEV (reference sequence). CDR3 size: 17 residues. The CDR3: CASSPQGGAPSTGTQYF. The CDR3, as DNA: TGTGCCAGCAGTCCCCAGGGGGGGGCACCTAGCACAGGTACGCAGTATTTT.

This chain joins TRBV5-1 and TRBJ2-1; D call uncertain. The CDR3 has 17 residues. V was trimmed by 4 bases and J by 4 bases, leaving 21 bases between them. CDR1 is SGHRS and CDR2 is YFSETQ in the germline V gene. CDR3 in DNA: TGCGCCAGCAGCCCCCTGGGGTTCTGGAGAGAGTACAATGAGCAGTTCTTC. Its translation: CASSPLGFWREYNEQFF. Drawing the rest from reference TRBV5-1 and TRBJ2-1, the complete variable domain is KAGVTQTPRYLIKTRGQQVTLSCSPISGHRSVSWYQQTPGQGLQFLFEYFSETQRNKGNFPGRFSGRQFSNSRSEMNVSTLELGDSALYLCASSPLGFWREYNEQFFGPGTRLTVL.

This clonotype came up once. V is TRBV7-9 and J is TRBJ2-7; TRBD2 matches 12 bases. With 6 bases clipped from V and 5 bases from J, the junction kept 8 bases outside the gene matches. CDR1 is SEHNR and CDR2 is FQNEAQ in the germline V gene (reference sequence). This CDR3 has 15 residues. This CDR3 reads CASSEGLAGMDEQYF. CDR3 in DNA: TGTGCCAGCAGTGAAGGACTAGCGGGGATGGACGAGCAGTACTTC.

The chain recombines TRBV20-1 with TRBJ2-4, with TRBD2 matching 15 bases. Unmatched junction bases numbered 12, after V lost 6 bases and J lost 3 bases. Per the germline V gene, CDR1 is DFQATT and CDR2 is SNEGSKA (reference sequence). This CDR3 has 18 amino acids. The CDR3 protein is CSACGGTSGRRFKNIQYF. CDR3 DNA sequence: TGCAGTGCGTGCGGAGGGACTAGCGGGAGGAGGTTCAAAAACATTCAGTACTTC.

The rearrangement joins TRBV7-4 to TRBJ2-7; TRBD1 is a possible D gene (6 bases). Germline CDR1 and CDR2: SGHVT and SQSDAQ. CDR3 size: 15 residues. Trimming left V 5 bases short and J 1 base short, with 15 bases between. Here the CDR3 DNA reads TGTGCCAGCAGCCTGACAGGTCCCCTTTCCTACGAGCAGTACTTC. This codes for CASSLTGPLSYEQYF.

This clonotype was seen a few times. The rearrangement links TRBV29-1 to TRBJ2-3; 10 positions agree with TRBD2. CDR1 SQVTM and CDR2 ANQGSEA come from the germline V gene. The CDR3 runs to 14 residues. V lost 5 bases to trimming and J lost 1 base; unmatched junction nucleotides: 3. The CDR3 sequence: CSVWGTSGTDTQYF. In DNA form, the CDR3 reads TGCAGCGTTTGGGGGACTAGCGGCACAGATACGCAGTATTTT.

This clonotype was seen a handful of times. The CDR3 here is CASSLSPNGGSSYNEQFF. The CDR3, as DNA: TGTGCCAGCAGCCTTTCCCCCAATGGCGGGAGTTCCTACAATGAGCAGTTCTTC. The rearrangement links TRBV7-2 to TRBJ2-1; 7 bases are shared with TRBD2. The junction had 14 bases not matched to a gene; V was cut back by 5 bases and J by 1 base. Looked up from germline, CDR1 is SGHTA and CDR2 is FQGNSA. This CDR3 comprises 18 residues.

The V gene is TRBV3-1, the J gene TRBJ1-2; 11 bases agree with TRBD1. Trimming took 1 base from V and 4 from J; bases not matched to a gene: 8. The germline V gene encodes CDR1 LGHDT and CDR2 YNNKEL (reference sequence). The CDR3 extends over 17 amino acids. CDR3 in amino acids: CASSQAPGQGVRYGYTF. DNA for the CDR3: TGTGCCAGCAGCCAAGCCCCGGGACAGGGGGTCCGCTATGGCTACACCTTC. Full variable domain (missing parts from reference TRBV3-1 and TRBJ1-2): DTAVSQTPKYLVTQMGNDKSIKCEQNLGHDTMYWYKQDSKKFLKIMFSYNNKELIINETVPNRFSPKSPDKAHLNLHINSLELGDSAVYFCASSQAPGQGVRYGYTFGSGTRLTVV.

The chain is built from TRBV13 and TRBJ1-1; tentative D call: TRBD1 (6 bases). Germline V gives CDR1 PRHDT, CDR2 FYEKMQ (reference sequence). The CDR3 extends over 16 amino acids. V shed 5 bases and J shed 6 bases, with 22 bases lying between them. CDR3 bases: TGTGCCAGCAGCACAAATCACCTCAGGGGTCCGCCTGAAGCTTTCTTT. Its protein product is CASSTNHLRGPPEAFF.

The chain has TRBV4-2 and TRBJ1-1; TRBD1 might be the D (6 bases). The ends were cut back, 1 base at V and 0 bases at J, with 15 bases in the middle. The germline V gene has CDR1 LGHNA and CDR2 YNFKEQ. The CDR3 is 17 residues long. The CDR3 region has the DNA TGTGCCAGCAGCCAAGGGAGGGGGGAGGGCCTGAACACTGAAGCTTTCTTT. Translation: CASSQGRGEGLNTEAFF.

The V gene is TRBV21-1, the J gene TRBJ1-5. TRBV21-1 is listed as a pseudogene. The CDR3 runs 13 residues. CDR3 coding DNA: TGTGCCAGCAGCAAAGGGGGCCATCAGCCCCAGCATTTT. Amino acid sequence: CASSKGGHQPQHF.

CDR3 protein: CASSAHPLAGVGNEQFF. The CDR3 nucleotides read TGTGCCAGCAGTGCCCATCCCCTAGCGGGAGTGGGTAATGAGCAGTTCTTC. V gene TRBV25-1 combines with J gene TRBJ2-1; 10 bases are shared with TRBD2. In germline, CDR1 is MGHDK, CDR2 SYGVNS. The J segment lost 7 bases and the V segment lost 4 bases, leaving 13 bases of the junction unmatched. The CDR3 runs to 17 residues.